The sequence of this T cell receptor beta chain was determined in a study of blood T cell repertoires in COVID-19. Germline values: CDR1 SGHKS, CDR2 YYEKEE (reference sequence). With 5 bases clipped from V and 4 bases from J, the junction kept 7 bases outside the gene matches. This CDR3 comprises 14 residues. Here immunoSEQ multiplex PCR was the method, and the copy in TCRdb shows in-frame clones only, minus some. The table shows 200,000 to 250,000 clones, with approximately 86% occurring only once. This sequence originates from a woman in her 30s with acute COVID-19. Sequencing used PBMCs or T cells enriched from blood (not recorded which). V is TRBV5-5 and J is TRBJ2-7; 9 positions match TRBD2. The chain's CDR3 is CASRDSGGSYEQYF. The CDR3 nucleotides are TGTGCCAGCAGAGATAGCGGGGGCTCTTACGAGCAGTACTTC.